Listed below are T cell receptor beta chains from one sample, sequenced in a study of sequential checkpoint blockade in melanoma. The method was immunoSEQ multiplex PCR; TCRdb's version includes in-frame clones alone and lacks a portion of them. The table records 5,000 or so clones, 70% to 80% of them present only once. The material was CD8+ T cells sorted from blood (inferred from file names), obtained from a patient given nivolumab and ipilimumab in sequence. The receptors derive from a human donor with melanoma. Both conserved end residues are part of each CDR3. D genes are given only for firm matches. Expanded clones get a size class; other rows say once, few or many, or leave the size out.

>-|TRBJ2-7|-|TRBV6-5
CASSLRDNPYEQYF
TGTGCCAGCAGTCTCCGGGACAATCCCTACGAGCAGTACTTC
>-|TRBJ2-1|-|TRBV6-5
CASSYSGGEQFF
TGTGCCAGCAGTTACTCAGGCGGTGAGCAGTTCTTC
>TRBD1|TRBJ1-2|-|TRBV7-9
CASSLGTGEDGYTF
TGTGCCAGCAGCTTAGGGACAGGGGAGGATGGCTACACCTTC
>-|TRBJ2-3|-|TRBV6-4
CASSPGGGTDTQYF
TGTGCCAGCAGTCCCGGAGGGGGCACAGATACGCAGTATTTT
>TRBD2|TRBJ2-5|-|TRBV19
CASSISSGGALETQYF
TGTGCCAGTAGTATATCTAGCGGGGGGGCGTTGGAGACCCAGTACTTC
>-|TRBJ2-7|-|TRBV5-1
CASSLGTNYEQYF
TGCGCCAGCAGCTTGGGGACAAACTACGAGCAGTACTTC
>TRBD1|TRBJ2-1|-|TRBV4-3
CASSQDGGGQGPFNEQFF
TGCGCCAGCAGCCAAGATGGCGGGGGACAGGGTCCTTTCAATGAGCAGTTCTTC
>TRBD2|TRBJ2-5|-|TRBV28
CASSFPTSGGAKTQYF
TGTGCCAGCAGTTTCCCCACTAGCGGGGGGGCGAAGACCCAGTACTTC
>-|TRBJ2-1|few|TRBV6-1
CASSPPAGAYNEQFF
TGTGCCAGCAGTCCTCCGGCAGGGGCCTACAATGAGCAGTTCTTC
>-|TRBJ1-2|-|TRBV7-9
CASSLGSGVNYGYTF
TGTGCCAGCAGCTTAGGGTCGGGAGTTAACTATGGCTACACCTTC
>-|TRBJ2-1|-|TRBV7-9
CASSGQGWGNEQFF
TGTGCCAGCAGCGGACAAGGGTGGGGCAATGAGCAGTTCTTC
>TRBD1|TRBJ2-1|-|TRBV7-2
CASSFGQGSYNEQFF
TGTGCCAGCAGCTTCGGACAGGGATCCTACAATGAGCAGTTCTTC
>-|TRBJ2-2|-|TRBV7-6
CASSLAAVYTGELFF
TGTGCCAGCAGCTTAGCGGCAGTTTACACCGGGGAGCTGTTTTTT
>TRBD2|TRBJ2-3|-|TRBV28
CASSLWVASGGPTDTQYF
TGTGCCAGCAGTTTATGGGTTGCTAGCGGGGGGCCCACAGATACGCAGTATTTT
>-|TRBJ2-2|-|TRBV4-1
CASSQGQRAGELFF
TGCGCCAGCAGCCAGGGGCAGCGGGCCGGGGAGCTGTTTTTT
>TRBD2|TRBJ2-3|-|TRBV15
CATSSQGLAGAGDTQYF
TGTGCCACCAGCAGCCAGGGACTAGCGGGAGCGGGAGATACGCAGTATTTT
>-|TRBJ2-5|-|TRBV9
CASSLALWGPLETQYF
TGTGCCAGCAGCCTAGCCTTATGGGGGCCCTTGGAGACCCAGTACTTC
>TRBD1|TRBJ1-1|-|TRBV30
CAWSADRERLVAFF
TGTGCCTGGAGTGCAGACAGGGAGAGGCTGGTAGCTTTCTTT
>TRBD1|TRBJ2-2|-|TRBV6-4
CASSAGTGDTGELFF
TGTGCCAGCAGTGCCGGGACAGGGGACACCGGGGAGCTGTTTTTT
>-|TRBJ1-1|few|TRBV11-2
CASSFSGNTEAFF
TGTGCCAGCAGCTTTTCGGGGAACACTGAAGCTTTCTTT
>TRBD1|TRBJ2-7|-|TRBV19
CASSIWTGSYEQYF
TGTGCCAGTAGTATTTGGACAGGCTCCTACGAGCAGTACTTC
>TRBD1|TRBJ2-5|-|TRBV7-8
CASSLGGPETQYF
TGTGCCAGCAGCCTAGGGGGCCCAGAGACCCAGTACTTC
>TRBD1|TRBJ2-7|few|TRBV4-3
CASSQDSGTGGYEQYF
TGCGCCAGCAGCCAAGATTCCGGGACAGGGGGCTACGAGCAGTACTTC
>-|TRBJ1-2|-|TRBV7-5
CVRSLQNYGYTF
TGTGTCAGAAGCTTACAGAACTATGGCTACACCTTC